This T cell receptor beta chain was documented in a study of early T cells in non-severe SARS-CoV-2 infection. Across the study: Bulk RNA taken from unsorted whole blood was sequenced, leaving chains unpaired. Study-wide points: Matching results from VDJdb favored anti-spike CD8 responses, leaving private and CD4 specificities undetected.

Ten or more counts support this clonotype. Its specificity is unknown. Individual cDNA molecules were tagged with unique molecular identifiers. TCRdb passed the 5' RACE reads through MiXCR, listing each CDR3 protein once. The sample carries more than 60,000 distinct CDR3 sequences, 4.9% recorded once. The CDR3 is 13 residues long. With V trimmed by 5 bases and J by 7 bases, 4 bases remained unmatched. Germline CDR1 reads SGHVS; CDR2 reads FQNEAQ. Specimen: whole blood. The chain couples TRBV7-8 to TRBJ2-2; 7 positions agree with TRBD2. The TCR comes from an adult who was a healthcare worker with PCR-confirmed SARS-CoV-2 infection or an uninfected control (not recorded which). Written as DNA, the CDR3 is TGTGCCAGCAGCGCGCGGGAGAACGGGGAGCTGTTTTTT. Protein sequence: CASSARENGELFF.